This entry lists 8 T cell receptor beta chains sequenced from one sample in a study of tumor-infiltrating lymphocytes in localized non-small cell lung cancer. Only in-frame clones appear in the TCRdb table, and some are missing; sequencing was by immunoSEQ multiplex PCR. Of over 10,000 clones listed, 65% to 85% were seen once; the top ten hold 9% to 15%. The sequenced sample consisted of uninvolved lung tissue not adjacent to the tumor. The receptor source for this set is a human donor with non-small cell lung cancer.

Only a few counts were recorded for this clone. The DNA for the CDR3 is TGTGCCAGCATTCTAGGGGGGGCTGGGGCTGAAGCTTTCTTT. Protein sequence: CASILGGAGAEAFF. V and J are TRBV25-1 and TRBJ1-1; D possibly corresponds to TRBD1 (6 bases). The CDR3 loop spans 14 amino acids. Germline values: CDR1 MGHDK, CDR2 SYGVNS. V lost 7 bases to trimming and J lost 6 bases, with 18 bases between them.

The chain employs TRBV29-1 and TRBJ1-2; the D gene is possibly TRBD1 (6 bases). V was clipped by 4 bases and J by 5 bases, with 17 bases between them. This CDR3 is built from 14 residues. Germline V gene data show CDR1 as SQVTM and CDR2 as ANQGSEA. This CDR3 is CSVGGTTGSYGYTF. DNA for the CDR3: TGCAGCGTTGGAGGCACAACAGGGTCATATGGCTACACCTTC. Looking up the rest from reference TRBV29-1 and TRBJ1-2 gives the full variable domain: SAVISQKPSRDICQRGTSLTIQCQVDSQVTMMFWYRQQPGQSLTLIATANQGSEATYESGFVIDKFPISRPNLTFSTLTVSNMSPEDSSIYLCSVGGTTGSYGYTFGSGTRLTVV.

V gene TRBV4-2 combines with J gene TRBJ1-6, with D tentatively TRBD1 (5 bases). The CDR3 spans 19 residues. CDR1 LGHNA and CDR2 YNFKEQ come from the germline V gene. Trimming stripped 4 bases from V and 4 bases from J, with 23 bases between. The CDR3 reads CASSPRGVSGREYNSPLHF. As DNA, the CDR3 is TGTGCCAGCAGCCCCCGGGGGGTTTCGGGCAGGGAGTATAATTCACCCCTCCACTTT.

This chain links TRBV9 with TRBJ2-3; a weak D match, TRBD2 (6 bases). The CDR3 extends over 16 amino acids. V gave up 4 bases and J gave up 3 bases, with 18 bases separating them. Germline V gene sequence: CDR1 SGDLS, CDR2 YYNGEE. CDR3 coding DNA: TGTGCCAGCAGCTTCCGACTAGGCTCAGGGACAGATACGCAGTATTTT. Translating it yields CASSFRLGSGTDTQYF.

This rearrangement joins TRBV5-6 to TRBJ1-3, with D perhaps matching TRBD1 (5 bases). The V gene lost 3 bases and the J gene lost 0 bases, with 10 bases spanning the gap. The CDR3 consists of 15 residues. Per the germline V gene, CDR1 is SGHDT and CDR2 is YYEEEE. For the CDR3, the DNA is TGTGCCAGCAGCTCGGGACCGTTCTCTGGAAACACCATATATTTT. This codes for CASSSGPFSGNTIYF.

The V and J genes are TRBV14 and TRBJ2-5, with 11 bases matching TRBD2. The CDR3 consists of 16 residues. Trimming removed 4 bases from V and 5 bases from J; junction bases left unmatched: 9. Germline V CDR1 and CDR2: SGHDN, FVKESK. CDR3 sequence: CASSRGTSGPGETQYF. The CDR3 DNA follows: TGTGCCAGCAGCCGTGGGACTAGCGGACCTGGGGAGACCCAGTACTTC.

CDR3: CASTLGAGGRRTDTQYF. The CDR3 region has the DNA TGTGCCAGCACCCTGGGGGCGGGGGGACGACGCACAGATACGCAGTATTTT. The rearrangement joins TRBV7-2 to TRBJ2-3, with 8 bases identical to TRBD2. The germline V gene has CDR1 SGHTA and CDR2 FQGNSA. The J segment lost 1 base and the V segment lost 7 bases, leaving 13 bases of the junction unmatched. The CDR3 totals 17 residues.

This chain uses TRBV5-1 with TRBJ2-2, with D perhaps given as TRBD1 or TRBD2 (6 bases each). Per germline, CDR1 SGHRS and CDR2 YFSETQ. The CDR3 length is 14 residues. Trimming pared 0 bases from V and 7 bases from J, leaving 10 bases between. CDR3 in DNA: TGCGCCAGCAGCTTGGACGGGGGCGGCGGGGAGCTGTTTTTT. It yields the protein CASSLDGGGGELFF.